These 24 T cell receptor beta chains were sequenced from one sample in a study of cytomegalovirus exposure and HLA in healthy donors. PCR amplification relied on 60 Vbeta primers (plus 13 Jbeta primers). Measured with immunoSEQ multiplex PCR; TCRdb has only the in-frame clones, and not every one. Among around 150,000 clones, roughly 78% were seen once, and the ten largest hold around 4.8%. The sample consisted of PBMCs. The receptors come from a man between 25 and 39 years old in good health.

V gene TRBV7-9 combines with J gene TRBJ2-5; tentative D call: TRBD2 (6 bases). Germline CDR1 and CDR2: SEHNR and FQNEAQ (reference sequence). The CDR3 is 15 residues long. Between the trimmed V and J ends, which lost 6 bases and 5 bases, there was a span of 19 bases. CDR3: CASSPGVAEGETQYF. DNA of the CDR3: TGTGCCAGCAGTCCCGGGGTAGCGGAGGGGGAGACCCAGTACTTC.

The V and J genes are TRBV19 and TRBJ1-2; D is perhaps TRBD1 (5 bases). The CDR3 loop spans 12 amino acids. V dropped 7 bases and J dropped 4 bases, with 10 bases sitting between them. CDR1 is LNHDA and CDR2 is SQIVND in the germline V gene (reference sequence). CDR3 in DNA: TGTGCCAGTAAAGGGGATGGCTATGGCTACACCTTC. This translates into CASKGDGYGYTF.

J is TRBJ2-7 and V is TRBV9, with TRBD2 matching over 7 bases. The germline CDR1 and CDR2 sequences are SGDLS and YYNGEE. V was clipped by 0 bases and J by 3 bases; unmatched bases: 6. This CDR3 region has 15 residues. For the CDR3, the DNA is TGTGCCAGCAGCGTAGATCCTTCGGGAGGCTACGAGCAGTACTTC. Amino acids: CASSVDPSGGYEQYF. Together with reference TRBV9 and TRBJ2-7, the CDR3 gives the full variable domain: DSGVTQTPKHLITATGQRVTLRCSPRSGDLSVYWYQQSLDQGLQFLIQYYNGEERAKGNILERFSAQQFPDLHSELNLSSLELGDSALYFCASSVDPSGGYEQYFGPGTRLTVT.

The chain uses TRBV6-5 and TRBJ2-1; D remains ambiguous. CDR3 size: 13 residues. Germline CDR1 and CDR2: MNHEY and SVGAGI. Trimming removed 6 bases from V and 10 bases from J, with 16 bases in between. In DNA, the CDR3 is TGTGCCAGCAGCCCCCACGAGGCCCAAGAGCAGTTCTTC. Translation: CASSPHEAQEQFF.

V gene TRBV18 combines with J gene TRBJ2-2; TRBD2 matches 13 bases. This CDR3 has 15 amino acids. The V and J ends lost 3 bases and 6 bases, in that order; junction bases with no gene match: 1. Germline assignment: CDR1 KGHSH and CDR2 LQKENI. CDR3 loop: CASSPGLAGAGELFF. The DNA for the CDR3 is TGTGCCAGCTCACCTGGACTAGCGGGAGCCGGGGAGCTGTTTTTT.

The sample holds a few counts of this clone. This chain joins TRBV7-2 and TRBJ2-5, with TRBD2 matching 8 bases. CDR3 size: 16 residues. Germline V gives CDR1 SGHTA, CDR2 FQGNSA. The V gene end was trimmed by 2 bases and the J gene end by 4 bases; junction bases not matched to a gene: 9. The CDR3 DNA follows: TGTGCCAGCAGCTTACGTGGGACTAGGGTCTTAGAGACCCAGTACTTC. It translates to CASSLRGTRVLETQYF.

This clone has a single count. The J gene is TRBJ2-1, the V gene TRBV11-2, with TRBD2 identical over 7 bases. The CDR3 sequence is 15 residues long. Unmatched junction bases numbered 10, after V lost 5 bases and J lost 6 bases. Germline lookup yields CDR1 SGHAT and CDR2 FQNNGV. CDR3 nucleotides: TGTGCCAGCAGCAAACCCCCGGGAGGCCCCAATGAGCAGTTCTTC. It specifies CASSKPPGGPNEQFF.

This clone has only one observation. The CDR3 DNA is TGTGCCAGCAGCCCCGGGACGGATGCGGGGGTGAGGAAACTGTTTTTT. Its translation is CASSPGTDAGVRKLFF. This sequence joins TRBV11-3 and TRBJ1-4, with D perhaps matching TRBD1 (5 bases). This CDR3 spans 16 amino acids. V lost 5 bases to trimming and J lost 11 bases, with 24 bases between them. The germline V gene encodes CDR1 SGHNT and CDR2 YENEEA. Looking up the rest from reference TRBV11-3 and TRBJ1-4 gives the full variable domain: EAGVVQSPRYKIIEKKQPVAFWCNPISGHNTLYWYLQNLGQGPELLIRYENEEAVDDSQLPKDRFSAERLKGVDSTLKIQPAELGDSAVYLCASSPGTDAGVRKLFFGSGTQLSVL.

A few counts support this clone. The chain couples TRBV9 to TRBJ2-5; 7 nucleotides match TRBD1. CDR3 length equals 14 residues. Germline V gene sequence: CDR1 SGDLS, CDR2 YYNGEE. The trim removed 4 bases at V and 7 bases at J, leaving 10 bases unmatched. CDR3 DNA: TGTGCCAGCAGCCCGGGGACAGCTATTGGGACCCAGTACTTC. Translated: CASSPGTAIGTQYF.

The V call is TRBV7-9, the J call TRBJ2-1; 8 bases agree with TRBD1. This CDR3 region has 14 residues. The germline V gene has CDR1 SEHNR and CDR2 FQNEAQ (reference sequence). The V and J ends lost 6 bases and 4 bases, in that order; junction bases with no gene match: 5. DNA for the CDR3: TGTGCCAGCAGACAGGGGGAGGTTTACAATGAGCAGTTCTTC. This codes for CASRQGEVYNEQFF. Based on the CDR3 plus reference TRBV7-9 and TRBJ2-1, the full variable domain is DTGVSQNPRHKITKRGQNVTFRCDPISEHNRLYWYRQTLGQGPEFLTYFQNEAQLEKSRLLSDRFSAERPKGSFSTLEIQRTEQGDSAMYLCASRQGEVYNEQFFGPGTRLTVL.

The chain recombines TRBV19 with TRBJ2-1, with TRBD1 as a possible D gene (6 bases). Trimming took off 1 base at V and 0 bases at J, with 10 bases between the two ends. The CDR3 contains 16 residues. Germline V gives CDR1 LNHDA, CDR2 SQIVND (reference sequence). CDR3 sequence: CASSIGGPSSYNEQFF. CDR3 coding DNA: TGTGCCAGTAGTATAGGGGGGCCTAGCTCCTACAATGAGCAGTTCTTC.

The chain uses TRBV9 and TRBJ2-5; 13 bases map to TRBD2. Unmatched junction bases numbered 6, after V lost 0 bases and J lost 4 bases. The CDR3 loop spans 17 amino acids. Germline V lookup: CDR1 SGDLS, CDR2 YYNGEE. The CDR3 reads CASSVGRLAGGRETQYF. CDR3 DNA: TGTGCCAGCAGCGTAGGACGACTAGCGGGAGGAAGAGAGACCCAGTACTTC.

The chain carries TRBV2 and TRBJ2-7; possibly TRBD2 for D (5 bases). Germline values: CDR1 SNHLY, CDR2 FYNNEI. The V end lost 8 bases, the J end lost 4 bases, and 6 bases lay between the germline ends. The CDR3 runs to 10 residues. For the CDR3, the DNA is TGTGCCAGCCGACTATACGAGCAGTACTTC. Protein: CASRLYEQYF.

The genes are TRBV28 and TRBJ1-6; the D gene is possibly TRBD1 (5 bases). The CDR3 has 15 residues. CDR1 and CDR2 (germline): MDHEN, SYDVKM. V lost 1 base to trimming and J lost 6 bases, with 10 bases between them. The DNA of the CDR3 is TGTGCCAGCAGTTTATATGGGGCACCTAATTCACCCCTCCACTTT. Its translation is CASSLYGAPNSPLHF.

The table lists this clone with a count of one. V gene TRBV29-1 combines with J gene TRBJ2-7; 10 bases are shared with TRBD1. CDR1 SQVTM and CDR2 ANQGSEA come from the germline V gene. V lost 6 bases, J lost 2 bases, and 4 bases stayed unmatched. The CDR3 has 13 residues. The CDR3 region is CSVSGQGPYEQYF. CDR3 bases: TGCAGCGTCTCGGGACAGGGGCCCTACGAGCAGTACTTC.

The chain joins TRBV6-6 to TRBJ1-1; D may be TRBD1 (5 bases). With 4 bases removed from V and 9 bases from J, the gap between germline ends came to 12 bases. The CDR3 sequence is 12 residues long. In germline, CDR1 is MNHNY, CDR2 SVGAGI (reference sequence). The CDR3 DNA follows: TGTGCCAGCAGTTTAATGGGGCGCCAAGCTTTCTTT. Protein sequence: CASSLMGRQAFF.

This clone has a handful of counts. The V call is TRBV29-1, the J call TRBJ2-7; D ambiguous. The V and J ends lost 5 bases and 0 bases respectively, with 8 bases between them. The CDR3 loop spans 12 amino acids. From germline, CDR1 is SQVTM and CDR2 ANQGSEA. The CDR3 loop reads CSVIEFSYEQYF. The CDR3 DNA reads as TGCAGCGTTATAGAGTTCTCCTACGAGCAGTACTTC.

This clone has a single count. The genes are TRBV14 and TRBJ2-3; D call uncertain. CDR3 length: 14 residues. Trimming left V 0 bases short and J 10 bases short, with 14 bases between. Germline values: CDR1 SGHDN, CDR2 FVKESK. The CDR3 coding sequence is TGTGCCAGCAGCCAAGATGGCTTACCATCTTCGCAGTATTTT. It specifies CASSQDGLPSSQYF.

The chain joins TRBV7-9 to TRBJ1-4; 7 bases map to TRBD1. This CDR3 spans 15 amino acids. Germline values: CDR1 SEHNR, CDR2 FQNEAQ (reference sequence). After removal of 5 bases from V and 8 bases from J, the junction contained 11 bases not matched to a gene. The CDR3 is CASSQTGSSTEKLFF. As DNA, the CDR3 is TGTGCCAGCAGCCAGACAGGGTCCTCTACGGAAAAACTGTTTTTT. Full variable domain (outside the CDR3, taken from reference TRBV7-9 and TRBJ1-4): DTGVSQNPRHKITKRGQNVTFRCDPISEHNRLYWYRQTLGQGPEFLTYFQNEAQLEKSRLLSDRFSAERPKGSFSTLEIQRTEQGDSAMYLCASSQTGSSTEKLFFGSGTQLSVL.

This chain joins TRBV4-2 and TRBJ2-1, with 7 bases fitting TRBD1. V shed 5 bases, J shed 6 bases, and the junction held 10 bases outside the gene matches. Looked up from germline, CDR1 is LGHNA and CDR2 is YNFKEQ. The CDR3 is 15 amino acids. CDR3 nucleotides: TGTGCCAGCAGCGAAGCGACAGGGATCAGCAATGAGCAGTTCTTC. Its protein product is CASSEATGISNEQFF.

The CDR3: CASSRPKETQYF. The CDR3 DNA sequence: TGCGCCAGCAGCCGGCCAAAAGAGACCCAGTACTTC. The genes are TRBV4-1 and TRBJ2-5; the D is unclear. The germline V gene encodes CDR1 MGHRA and CDR2 YSYEKL. The CDR3 runs to 12 residues. Trimming pared 4 bases from V and 3 bases from J, leaving 6 bases between.

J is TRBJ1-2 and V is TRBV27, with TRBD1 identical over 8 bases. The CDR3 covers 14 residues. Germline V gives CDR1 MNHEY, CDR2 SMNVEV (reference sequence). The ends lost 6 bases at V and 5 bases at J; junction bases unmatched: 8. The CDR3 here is CASRPYDRGYGYTF. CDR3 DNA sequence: TGTGCCAGCAGGCCCTACGACAGGGGTTATGGCTACACCTTC.

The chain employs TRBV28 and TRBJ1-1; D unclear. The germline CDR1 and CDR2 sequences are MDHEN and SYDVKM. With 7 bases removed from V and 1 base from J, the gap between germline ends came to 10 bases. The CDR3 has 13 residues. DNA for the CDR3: TGTGCCAGCAAAACAGCAGGGAACACTGAAGCTTTCTTT. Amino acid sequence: CASKTAGNTEAFF.

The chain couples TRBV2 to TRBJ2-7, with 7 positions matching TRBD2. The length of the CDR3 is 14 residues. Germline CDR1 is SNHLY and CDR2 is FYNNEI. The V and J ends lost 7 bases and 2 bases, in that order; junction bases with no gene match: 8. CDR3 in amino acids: CASKAAGLAYEQYF. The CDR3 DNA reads TGTGCCAGCAAGGCCGCAGGACTAGCCTACGAGCAGTACTTC.